Below, 27 T cell receptor beta chains from the same sample are listed, as sequenced in a study of graft-versus-host responses after intestinal transplantation. Profiled with immunoSEQ multiplex PCR; TCRdb holds only in-frame clones, not every one. The sample records around 18,000 clones, 82% being singletons. Processing was applied to graft tissue in order to liberate intraepithelial and lamina propria lymphocytes. This sample comprised ileum tissue, obtained 17 days after transplant. These receptors were obtained from a human patient who received an intestinal transplant, so some T cells may come from the graft donor.

In its sample, this clone was seen once. The V and J genes are TRBV5-1 and TRBJ1-4; D may be TRBD1 (6 bases). V lost 4 bases and J lost 5, with 18 bases in between. The CDR3 has 16 amino acids. From germline, CDR1 is SGHRS and CDR2 YFSETQ. The CDR3 here is CASSPNPGVGNEKLFF. CDR3 sequence (DNA): TGCGCCAGCAGCCCGAACCCAGGGGTGGGCAATGAAAAACTGTTTTTT. Together with reference TRBV5-1 and TRBJ1-4, the CDR3 gives the full variable domain: KAGVTQTPRYLIKTRGQQVTLSCSPISGHRSVSWYQQTPGQGLQFLFEYFSETQRNKGNFPGRFSGRQFSNSRSEMNVSTLELGDSALYLCASSPNPGVGNEKLFFGSGTQLSVL.

This clone was seen a few times. The chain combines TRBV5-1 with TRBJ2-7, with D tentatively TRBD1 (5 bases). Germline values: CDR1 SGHRS, CDR2 YFSETQ. V gave up 2 bases and J gave up 1 base, with 16 bases separating them. CDR3 length: 16 residues. The CDR3 bases are TGCGCCAGCAGCTTCGGCAGCAGGGAATGGTCCTACGAGCAGTACTTC. Protein product: CASSFGSREWSYEQYF.

The rearrangement links TRBV4-1 to TRBJ2-1; the D is unclear. Germline V gene lookup returns CDR1 MGHRA and CDR2 YSYEKL. The CDR3 has 15 amino acids. V lost 1 base and J 3 bases, leaving 10 bases between the germline ends. CDR3 sequence reads: CASSQAPQLYNEQFF. CDR3 nucleotide sequence: TGCGCCAGCAGCCAAGCCCCTCAACTCTACAATGAGCAGTTCTTC.

This sequence joins TRBV11-2 and TRBJ2-2; TRBD2 is a possible D gene (5 bases). The CDR3 is made up of 15 amino acids. Germline V gives CDR1 SGHAT, CDR2 FQNNGV. V dropped 5 bases and J dropped 4 bases, with 14 bases sitting between them. CDR3 region: CASSQVLGGTGELFF. In DNA form, the CDR3 reads TGTGCCAGCAGCCAGGTCCTCGGAGGCACCGGGGAGCTGTTTTTT.

The rearrangement joins TRBV7-3 to TRBJ2-3; D is tentatively TRBD1 or TRBD2 (5 bases each). Germline CDR1 and CDR2: SGHTA and FQGTGA. Trimming stripped 0 bases from V and 6 bases from J, with 10 bases between. This CDR3 has 14 amino acids. The CDR3, as DNA: TGTGCCAGCAGCTTAACAGGGACCGCTGATACGCAGTATTTT. The encoded protein is CASSLTGTADTQYF. The entire variable domain, with the rest obtained from reference TRBV7-3 and TRBJ2-3, is as follows: GAGVSQTPSNKVTEKGKYVELRCDPISGHTALYWYRQSLGQGPEFLIYFQGTGAADDSGLPNDRFFAVRPEGSVSTLKIQRTERGDSAVYLCASSLTGTADTQYFGPGTRLTVL.

The rearrangement joins TRBV5-5 to TRBJ2-7; D ambiguous. This CDR3 spans 13 amino acids. Trimming took off 1 base at V and 4 bases at J, with 9 bases between the two ends. The germline CDR1 and CDR2 sequences are SGHKS and YYEKEE (reference sequence). CDR3 bases: TGTGCCAGCAGCTTGTACAACGCTTACGAGCAGTACTTC. It codes for CASSLYNAYEQYF.

The chain employs TRBV5-1 and TRBJ2-1; the D is unclear. Trimming took 1 base from V and 9 from J, leaving 11 bases between them. This CDR3 has 13 amino acids. Germline V gene lookup returns CDR1 SGHRS and CDR2 YFSETQ. CDR3 sequence (DNA): TGCGCCAGCAGCTTGCGCCGGCAGTTTGAGCAGTTCTTC. Translating gives CASSLRRQFEQFF.

This chain connects TRBV11-1 to TRBJ2-5; TRBD1 matches at 7 bases. This CDR3 region has 15 residues. The J segment lost 5 bases and the V segment lost 3 bases, leaving 9 bases of the junction unmatched. From germline, CDR1 is SGHAT and CDR2 FQDESV (reference sequence). CDR3 region: CASSFSGQDLETQYF. For the CDR3, the DNA is TGTGCCAGCAGCTTCAGTGGACAGGATCTTGAGACCCAGTACTTC.

The CDR3 bases are TGCGCCAGCAGCTTGGTGCGGGGTGAGCAGTTCTTC. It codes for CASSLVRGEQFF. The chain combines TRBV5-1 with TRBJ2-1, with D perhaps matching TRBD2 (6 bases). The CDR3 totals 12 residues. CDR1 SGHRS and CDR2 YFSETQ come from the germline V gene. V was shortened by 0 bases and J by 9 bases, with 7 bases between the two germline ends.

The chain recombines TRBV28 with TRBJ2-7; D perhaps matches TRBD1 (6 bases). The CDR3 totals 13 residues. V shed 2 bases and J shed 3 bases, with 8 bases lying between them. Germline assignment: CDR1 MDHEN and CDR2 SYDVKM. CDR3 loop: CASSLRGFYEQYF. The DNA of the CDR3 is TGTGCCAGCAGTTTAAGGGGGTTCTACGAGCAGTACTTC.

This chain connects TRBV4-1 to TRBJ1-2; a possible D gene is TRBD1 (5 bases). The CDR3 is made up of 14 amino acids. The V and J ends lost 0 bases and 7 bases respectively, with 12 bases between them. From germline, CDR1 is MGHRA and CDR2 YSYEKL. The CDR3 spells CASSQEAREGGYTF. CDR3 DNA sequence: TGCGCCAGCAGCCAAGAGGCCAGGGAAGGTGGCTACACCTTC.

This chain's CDR3 is CASSSGQTARTDTQYF. CDR3 sequence (DNA): TGTGCCAGCAGCTCCGGACAGACAGCCCGCACAGATACGCAGTATTTT. The V and J genes are TRBV5-4 and TRBJ2-3; perhaps TRBD1 as D (6 bases). There are 16 residues in the CDR3. The ends were cut back, 3 bases at V and 1 base at J, with 15 bases in the middle. The germline V gene has CDR1 SGHNT and CDR2 YYREEE (reference sequence).

V is TRBV28 and J is TRBJ2-5; the D is unclear. Trimming shortened V by 2 bases and J by 5 bases, and 21 bases separated the two germline ends. Germline V gene lookup returns CDR1 MDHEN and CDR2 SYDVKM. The CDR3 contains 17 residues. The chain's CDR3 is CASSLEDRNLLSETQYF. CDR3 nucleotides: TGTGCCAGCAGTTTAGAGGATCGGAACCTGTTGAGTGAGACCCAGTACTTC.

The chain links TRBV7-9 to TRBJ2-1; maybe TRBD2 (6 bases). The CDR3 is 11 amino acids. CDR1 is SEHNR and CDR2 is FQNEAQ in the germline V gene (reference sequence). Deletions cut 8 bases from V and 4 bases from J, with 6 bases between. This chain's CDR3 is CASGGYNEQFF. As DNA, the CDR3 is TGTGCCAGCGGGGGGTACAATGAGCAGTTCTTC.

The rearrangement uses TRBV7-3 and TRBJ1-1; unclear D gene. With 1 base removed from V and 2 bases from J, the gap between germline ends came to 5 bases. Germline CDR1 is SGHTA and CDR2 is FQGTGA. CDR3 length: 13 residues. The chain's CDR3 is CASSLNTNTEAFF. CDR3 nucleotide sequence: TGTGCCAGCAGCTTAAATACTAACACTGAAGCTTTCTTT. Based on the CDR3 plus reference TRBV7-3 and TRBJ1-1, the full variable domain is GAGVSQTPSNKVTEKGKYVELRCDPISGHTALYWYRQSLGQGPEFLIYFQGTGAADDSGLPNDRFFAVRPEGSVSTLKIQRTERGDSAVYLCASSLNTNTEAFFGQGTRLTVV.

The rearrangement uses TRBV19 and TRBJ1-5, with D uncertain. There are 12 residues in the CDR3. V lost 5 bases, J lost 3 bases, and 5 bases lay in between. In germline, CDR1 is LNHDA, CDR2 SQIVND (reference sequence). The CDR3 loop reads CASSRANQPQHF. CDR3 coding DNA: TGTGCCAGTAGTCGGGCCAATCAGCCCCAGCATTTT.

As for this clone: Other DNA sequences of this sample code for an identical CDR3. V usage is TRBV7-9 and J usage is TRBJ2-7; D unresolved. The V gene's germline CDR1 is SEHNR and CDR2 FQNEAQ (reference sequence). The CDR3 is 12 residues long. The ends were cut back, 3 bases at V and 3 bases at J, with 6 bases in the middle. CDR3 DNA: TGTGCCAGCAGCTTCGGCAGCTACGAGCAGTACTTC. Residues: CASSFGSYEQYF.

V gene TRBV19 combines with J gene TRBJ2-2; TRBD1 or TRBD2 may be the D gene (5 bases each). The ends were cut back, 3 bases at V and 5 bases at J, with 10 bases in the middle. Germline CDR1 reads LNHDA; CDR2 reads SQIVND (reference sequence). The CDR3 sequence is 14 residues long. In DNA, the CDR3 is TGTGCCAGTAGTATTGGGGGTCGAACCGGGGAGCTGTTTTTT. It encodes CASSIGGRTGELFF.

V is TRBV29-1 and J is TRBJ2-7, with a tentative D call TRBD2 (5 bases). Trimming took 7 bases from V and 0 from J, leaving 16 bases between them. The length of the CDR3 is 14 residues. The germline CDR1 and CDR2 sequences are SQVTM and ANQGSEA. CDR3 residues: CSAISGRSSYEQYF. The CDR3 bases are TGCAGCGCGATAAGCGGAAGGAGCTCCTACGAGCAGTACTTC.

The chain combines TRBV9 with TRBJ2-7, with 10 bases lining up with TRBD2. There are 15 residues in the CDR3. Germline lookup yields CDR1 SGDLS and CDR2 YYNGEE. The V segment lost 3 bases and the J segment 4 bases; nucleotides outside the gene matches: 7. CDR3 sequence: CASSGLAGDGYEQYF. The CDR3 region has the DNA TGTGCCAGCAGCGGGCTAGCGGGAGACGGGTACGAGCAGTACTTC.

This clone was seen a few times. This chain links TRBV28 with TRBJ1-3; maybe TRBD1 (5 bases). V lost 5 bases and J 1 base, leaving 9 bases between the germline ends. CDR3 length: 14 residues. The germline gives CDR1 MDHEN, CDR2 SYDVKM. CDR3 nucleotides: TGTGCCAGCAGTGTGGGGGGTTCTGGAAACACCATATATTTT. Translated: CASSVGGSGNTIYF.

The gene calls are TRBV7-2 and TRBJ1-1; D possibly corresponds to TRBD1 (6 bases). Germline V gene data show CDR1 as SGHTA and CDR2 as FQGNSA. There are 15 residues in the CDR3. Between the trimmed V and J ends, which lost 0 bases and 0 bases, there was a span of 8 bases. CDR3 in DNA: TGTGCCAGCAGCTTAGCACAGGGCATGAACACTGAAGCTTTCTTT. It yields the protein CASSLAQGMNTEAFF. The full variable domain, its missing parts supplied by reference TRBV7-2 and TRBJ1-1, is GAGVSQSPSNKVTEKGKDVELRCDPISGHTALYWYRQSLGQGLEFLIYFQGNSAPDKSGLPSDRFSAERTGGSVSTLTIQRTQQEDSAVYLCASSLAQGMNTEAFFGQGTRLTVV.

V is TRBV7-9 and J is TRBJ1-2; no reliable D call. The CDR3 is made up of 15 amino acids. In germline, CDR1 is SEHNR, CDR2 FQNEAQ (reference sequence). Trimming removed 1 base at V and 0 bases at J, with 9 bases between. The CDR3 DNA follows: TGTGCCAGCAGCTTAGTGGGTTTAGCTAACTATGGCTACACCTTC. Its protein is CASSLVGLANYGYTF.

J is TRBJ1-2 and V is TRBV10-2, with 7 nucleotides matching TRBD1. CDR3 length equals 12 residues. Germline CDR1 and CDR2: WSHSY and SAAADI. J gave up 4 bases and V 8 bases, and 4 bases lay outside the gene matches. CDR3 in amino acids: CASLRDSYGYTF. The CDR3 DNA reads TGCGCCAGCTTACGGGACAGCTATGGCTACACCTTC.

In this sample, this clone turned up once. This chain joins TRBV19 and TRBJ2-1; D is unresolved. V lost 4 bases, J lost 4 bases, and 2 bases lay in between. The CDR3 contains 11 residues. Germline-derived CDR1 and CDR2 are LNHDA and SQIVND (reference sequence). CDR3 loop: CASSSYNEQFF. As DNA, the CDR3 is TGTGCCAGTAGTAGTTACAATGAGCAGTTCTTC.

V usage is TRBV27 and J usage is TRBJ2-7; perhaps TRBD1 as D (5 bases). Germline values: CDR1 MNHEY, CDR2 SMNVEV (reference sequence). V was trimmed by 0 bases and J by 5 bases, leaving 14 bases between them. The CDR3 has 15 amino acids. Written as DNA, the CDR3 is TGTGCCAGCAGTTTATCTTGGTCAGGGTCAGACGAGCAGTACTTC. Protein sequence: CASSLSWSGSDEQYF.

The CDR3 DNA reads TGTGCCAGCAGCCAAGATGGGACTCAAGAAGGGGAAAAACTGTTTTTT. Protein product: CASSQDGTQEGEKLFF. The rearrangement uses TRBV4-2 and TRBJ1-4; D may be TRBD1 (5 bases). The CDR3 sequence is 16 residues long. Germline V gene lookup returns CDR1 LGHNA and CDR2 YNFKEQ. V dropped 0 bases and J dropped 8 bases, with 16 bases sitting between them.